The entry that follows covers one T cell receptor (beta chain) sequence. This clone has a handful of counts. The antigen it recognizes is unknown. Per-base qualities were not stored, and no clone one base away is much larger. Starting 14 to 28 days after the autologous transplant, patients began checkpoint therapy, which included ipilimumab at 1 mg/kg intravenously on day 1 of selected weeks. Nivolumab was given at 3 mg/kg intravenously on day 1 of weeks 1, 4, 7, 10, and every two weeks through week 26. The study was a Phase Ib clinical trial testing combined checkpoint inhibition with ipilimumab and nivolumab as consolidation after autologous stem cell transplantation. The sample originates from a study of ipilimumab plus nivolumab after autologous stem cell transplantation listed by TCRdb under 2021. Background for the entire study: The median number of doses received by trial patients was 4 to 6 for ipilimumab and 8 for nivolumab. The intent-to-treat population of the trial consisted of approximately 35 patients. Primary refractory and relapsed disease were included in the DLBCL cohort, with 18-month progression-free survival of roughly 89% and 26%, respectively. Patients in the trial were undergoing autologous transplant and had high-risk diffuse large B cell lymphoma, mature T cell lymphoma, or multiple myeloma. The study at large found these results: The authors stated that profiles of the T cell receptor repertoire, regulatory T cell phenotype and gut microbiota provided a biologic rationale for studying this approach further. Combined checkpoint inhibition as post-transplant consolidation was concluded by the authors to appear tolerable.

Receptor amplification or capture employed the immunoSEQ multiplex PCR assay. This is the immuneACCESS table as TCRdb keeps it, with only in-frame sequences that have V and J called. A part of the clones is gone; compared with another copy, unresolved V genes explain less than half, and the rest is unexplained. This sample has tens of thousands of clones in its table, and 83% of those were observed once. The ten largest clones represent roughly 2.2% of the sample. The germline V end is reduced by 2 bases and the J end by 6 bases; junction bases left unmatched: 7. The CDR3 runs 15 residues from the cysteine to the phenylalanine. Only CDR3 DNA remains: 45 bases, in frame from the first base. CDR1 is given as SGHVS and CDR2 as FQNEAQ, both from the germline V gene.

This receptor chain uses TRBV7-8 and TRBJ1-5, with 7 central nucleotides matching TRBD1. The source of this sequence is a male donor with diffuse large B-cell lymphoma. The specimen was PBMCs, collected in a trial of ipilimumab plus nivolumab as post-transplant consolidation. The CDR3 reads as follows: CASSLRQGGSQPQHF. The DNA sequence is given as TGTGCCAGCAGCTTACGACAGGGAGGGAGTCAGCCCCAGCATTTT.